These T cell receptor beta chains were read from a single sample in a study of T cell changes during pregnancy in multiple sclerosis. Clones were sequenced by immunoSEQ multiplex PCR, and TCRdb holds only the in-frame ones, with some missing. The sample has about 61,000 clones; roughly nine tenths are singletons. Specimen: peripheral blood, collected in the first trimester of pregnancy. The origin of the receptors is a female donor in good health, enrolled as a control in a pregnancy study. CDR3s include the opening cysteine and the closing phenylalanine or tryptophan. Fields, in order: D gene, V gene, clone size, J gene, CDR3 DNA, CDR3 protein. D genes are given only for firm matches. Not every row has a clone size; where given, it reads once, few, many or a size class.

NA,TRBV6-1,once,TRBJ2-1,TGTGCCAGCAGGACAGGTTCGGTTGTCCTCAATGAGCAGTTCTTC,CASRTGSVVLNEQFF
TRBD1,TRBV28,NA,TRBJ1-2,TGTGCCAGCATGAGAGAGCAGGGGGCGCGGATTTCTGGCTACACCTTC,CASMREQGARISGYTF
NA,TRBV5-5,NA,TRBJ1-2,TGTGCCAGCAGCGTAGGACAGTCCTATGGCTACACCTTC,CASSVGQSYGYTF
TRBD1,TRBV18,NA,TRBJ2-7,TGTGCCAGCTCACGTGGACGGGACAGGGTCCACGAGCAGTACTTC,CASSRGRDRVHEQYF
NA,TRBV30,few,TRBJ1-5,TGTGCCTGGAGTGTTCACGGGGATCAGCCCCAGCATTTT,CAWSVHGDQPQHF
TRBD1,TRBV27,NA,TRBJ1-2,TGTGCCAGCAGTTCCAGGGACAGGGAGACCTATGGCTACACCTTC,CASSSRDRETYGYTF
TRBD2,TRBV9,once,TRBJ2-2,TGTGCCAGCAGCGTAGTCGGCCGGGGGGGCAACACCGGGGAGCTGTTTTTT,CASSVVGRGGNTGELFF
NA,TRBV28,NA,TRBJ2-7,TGTGCCAGCAGTTTAGGCCAGGAACCCTACGAGCAGTACTTC,CASSLGQEPYEQYF
TRBD1,TRBV7-9,NA,TRBJ1-5,TGTGCCAGCAGCTTAGAGGCGGCAGGGGGCTACAGCAATCAGCCCCAGCATTTT,CASSLEAAGGYSNQPQHF
NA,TRBV7-3,NA,TRBJ2-2,TGTGCCAGCAGCTACATTCCGGGATTAGGGCAAACCGGGGAGCTGTTTTTT,CASSYIPGLGQTGELFF
NA,TRBV7-3,NA,TRBJ2-1,TGTGCCAGCAGCTTAACGTACGGCAATGAGCAGTTCTTC,CASSLTYGNEQFF
NA,TRBV5-1,NA,TRBJ2-1,TGCGCCAGCAGCCTCCCCGGGACTCGGTCTGCCAATGAGCAGTTCTTC,CASSLPGTRSANEQFF
TRBD2,TRBV6-5,NA,TRBJ2-7,TGTGCCAGCAGGCCTAGCGGTCCACCCTACGAGCAGTACTTC,CASRPSGPPYEQYF
TRBD2,TRBV7-2,NA,TRBJ2-3,TGTGCCAGCAGCTCCGCCCGCAGCGGGGGGTCTATCGATACGCAGTATTTT,CASSSARSGGSIDTQYF
TRBD1,TRBV5-1,NA,TRBJ1-2,TGCGCCAGCAGTTTAGGGGACAGTCGAGTGGGCTCCTTC,CASSLGDSRVGSF
TRBD1,TRBV30,NA,TRBJ1-3,TGTGCCTGGAGGAGGGGACAGAGCTCTGGAAACACCATATATTTT,CAWRRGQSSGNTIYF
TRBD2,TRBV7-2,NA,TRBJ2-7,TGTGCCAGCAGCTTTATAGCGGGGGGCGGCTACGAGCAGTACTTC,CASSFIAGGGYEQYF
NA,TRBV10-3,NA,TRBJ1-5,TGTGCCATCAGTGAGGGGCAGGGAGGGCAGCCCCAGCATTTT,CAISEGQGGQPQHF
TRBD2,TRBV6-4,NA,TRBJ2-1,TGTGCCAGCAGTGAGACTAGCGGGAGTTACAATGAGCAGTTCTTC,CASSETSGSYNEQFF
NA,TRBV6-1,NA,TRBJ1-2,TGTGCCAGCAGTGAGGGCCTCGCCTATGGCTACACCTTC,CASSEGLAYGYTF
TRBD2,TRBV6-4,NA,TRBJ2-1,TGTGCCAGCAGTCCGACTAGCGGGGACTACAATGAGCAGTTCTTC,CASSPTSGDYNEQFF
NA,TRBV27,NA,TRBJ2-3,TGTGCCAGCAGTTACCGAAGCGGGAGCACAGATACGCAGTATTTT,CASSYRSGSTDTQYF
NA,TRBV29-1,NA,TRBJ1-2,TGCAGCGTGCAGGGGAACTATGGCTACACCTTC,CSVQGNYGYTF
NA,TRBV4-3,few,TRBJ1-4,TGCGCCAGCAGCCAAGATCCCTCTATACGGGGACACTCAACTAATGAAAAACTGTTTTTT,CASSQDPSIRGHSTNEKLFF
TRBD1,TRBV6-5,once,TRBJ1-2,TGTGCCAGCAGTTACACCTGGACAGGTCCAATCTATGGCTACACCTTC,CASSYTWTGPIYGYTF
TRBD2,TRBV6-4,once,TRBJ2-2,TGTGCCAGCAGTAGCGGGGGGGACACCGGGGAGCTGTTTTTT,CASSSGGDTGELFF
NA,TRBV18,NA,TRBJ1-3,TGTGCCAGCTCACTTCTTGCCGCCGTGACAGAGGGAAACACCATATATTTT,CASSLLAAVTEGNTIYF